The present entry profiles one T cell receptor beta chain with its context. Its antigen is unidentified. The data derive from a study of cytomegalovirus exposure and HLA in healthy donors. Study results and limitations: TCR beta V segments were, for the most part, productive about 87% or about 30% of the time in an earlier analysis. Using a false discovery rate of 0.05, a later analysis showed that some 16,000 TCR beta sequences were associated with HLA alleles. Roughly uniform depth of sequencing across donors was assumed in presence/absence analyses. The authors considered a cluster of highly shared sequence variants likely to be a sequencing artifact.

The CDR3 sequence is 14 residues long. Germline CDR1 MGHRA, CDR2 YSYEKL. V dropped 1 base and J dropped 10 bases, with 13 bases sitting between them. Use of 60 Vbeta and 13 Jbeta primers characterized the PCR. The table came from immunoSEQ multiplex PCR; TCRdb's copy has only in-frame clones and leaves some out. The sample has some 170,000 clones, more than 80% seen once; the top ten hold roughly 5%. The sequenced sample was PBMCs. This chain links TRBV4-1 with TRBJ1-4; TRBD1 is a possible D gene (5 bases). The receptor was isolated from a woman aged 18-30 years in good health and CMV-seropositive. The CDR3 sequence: CASSQVGGAGKLFF. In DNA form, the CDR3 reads TGCGCCAGCAGCCAAGTCGGGGGAGCGGGAAAACTGTTTTTT.